This T cell receptor beta chain appears in the sequencing data of a study of CD8 T cell repertoires and HIV-1 epitope variants. CDR3 length equals 16 residues. Looked up from germline, CDR1 is SGDLS and CDR2 is YYNGEE. V gave up 0 bases and J gave up 2 bases, with 13 bases separating them. Sequenced by immunoSEQ multiplex PCR; TCRdb stores in-frame clones only, minus some. This sample has approximately 2,800 clones; around 69% occur once, and the top ten carry about 40%. Concerning this clone: Its antigen is not known.

The specimen was cultured CD8+ T cells derived from PBMCs. This TCR came from a male donor with HIV. This sequence joins TRBV9 and TRBJ2-3, with TRBD2 as a possible D gene (6 bases). The CDR3 is CASSVEAGLPTDTQYF. DNA of the CDR3: TGTGCCAGCAGCGTAGAGGCGGGACTCCCCACAGATACGCAGTATTTT.